This T cell receptor (beta chain) was sequenced during a study of CD8 T cells in ankylosing spondylitis. Study results and caveats: There was reportedly significant enrichment of clones that were disease-linked in matched ankylosing spondylitis synovial fluid. In the blood and synovial fluid of reactive arthritis, some motif variants had been previously reported. Disease-linked clones bore a CD8+ phenotype, appearing relatively rarely in peripheral blood.

Quantitative 5'-RACE was performed with molecular barcodes, and it yielded the TCR beta libraries. TCRdb re-analysed the 5' RACE reads in MiXCR, keeping a single row per CDR3 protein. There are 200,000 to 250,000 distinct CDR3 sequences in the sample; roughly a third occur only once, and around 4.2% lies in the top ten. On this clonotype itself: Its target is unknown.

The CDR3 is 15 amino acids. V was pared by 0 bases and J by 0 bases, with 9 bases between. The germline V gene encodes CDR1 SGHRS and CDR2 YFSETQ. The chain joins TRBV5-1 to TRBJ1-1; no clear D. Input material: blood, either unsorted or a sorted T cell fraction (not recorded which). The sequence was collected from a male donor with ankylosing spondylitis or in good health (not recorded which). CDR3 bases: TGCGCCAGCAGCTTGGAAGGTGGATTGAACACTGAAGCTTTCTTT. As protein: CASSLEGGLNTEAFF.